The subject of this entry is one T cell receptor (beta chain). Its specificity is not known. This entry belongs to a study of beta chain features in type 1 diabetes. General study results and limits: Type 1 diabetes patients had TCRB CDR3s that were shorter (moderately but significantly so) in all four CD4+ subsets. Naive, central memory and regulatory TCRB repertoires appeared more similar among patients than healthy donors.

Donors contributed one heparinised blood draw apiece, averaging about 116 mL. CD45RO/CCR7/CD25/CD127/CD95/CD27 separated CD4+ naive, central memory, regulatory and stem cell-like memory cells by sorting. Expressed TCRB transcripts were sequenced because the entire RNA isolate underwent reverse transcription. An average near 3.57 million reads came from naive, central memory and regulatory T cell samples. TCRdb's copy holds only in-frame clones and misses some; the assay was immunoSEQ multiplex PCR. This sample has 400,000 or so clones; roughly 12% occur once, and the top ten carry over 0.008%. CDR3 length equals 14 residues. Losses at the gene ends were 4 bases for V and 4 bases for J; bases not matched to a gene: 4. The germline V gene encodes CDR1 MGHDK and CDR2 SYGVNS.

V is TRBV25-1 and J is TRBJ1-1, with 9 bases lining up with TRBD1. This receptor was identified in a woman between 18 and 29 years old with type 1 diabetes. The sequencing input was naive CD4+ T cells from blood. For the CDR3, the DNA is TGTGCCAGCAGTGGGGACAGGGCCCTCACTGAAGCTTTCTTT. It is translated as CASSGDRALTEAFF.